The 26 T cell receptor delta chains below all came from one sample that was sequenced in a study of gamma-delta T cells after stem cell transplantation. TCRdb reprocessed the RT-PCR reads using CATT. The sample lists fewer than 12,000 delta-chain clones, 1.3% occurring once. The specimen was gamma-delta T cells. The origin of the receptors is a human donor. It is not recorded whose cells these are; they may come from a transplant donor.

By sample fraction, this clone is medium-sized. Different DNA sequences within this sample yield the same CDR3. The rearrangement joins TRDV2 to TRDJ1, with 10 bases identical to TRDD3. V shed 0 bases, J shed 7 bases, and the junction held 19 bases outside the gene matches. Germline CDR1 is GEAIGNYY and CDR2 is EKD. This CDR3 has 19 residues. The CDR3 region is CACDTALYATGGSLPKLIF. The DNA for the CDR3 is TGTGCCTGTGACACCGCACTCTACGCGACTGGGGGATCCCTGCCTAAACTCATCTTT.

This clone was recorded a few times. The protein TCRdb gives is from a much larger clone and does not agree with this DNA's translation at residue 4, likely a read error; the protein shown here comes from the DNA. The chain uses TRDV2 and TRDJ1, with 7 bases identical to TRDD3. This CDR3 spans 16 amino acids. The germline gives CDR1 GEAIGNYY, CDR2 EKD. The CDR3 coding sequence is TGTGCCTGTGGCACCGTAGGGGGGATTTACACCGATAAACTCATCTTT. This sequence encodes CACGTVGGIYTDKLIF.

This clone showed up many times. V usage is TRDV2 and J usage is TRDJ1; 8 bases map to TRDD3. The germline V gene encodes CDR1 GEAIGNYY and CDR2 EKD. This CDR3 region has 16 residues. Trimming took 0 bases from V and 0 from J; bases not matched to a gene: 5. The CDR3 DNA follows: TGTGCCTGTGACACCTCCTGGGGGACCGACACCGATAAACTCATCTTT. Translating it yields CACDTSWGTDTDKLIF.

This clone has just a few counts. The same CDR3 is also encoded by other DNA sequences in this sample. V and J are TRDV2 and TRDJ3; TRDD3 matches at 11 bases. V shed 0 bases and J 1 base; nucleotides not matched to a gene: 4. CDR3 length equals 19 residues. Germline V gene lookup returns CDR1 GEAIGNYY and CDR2 EKD. The CDR3 nucleotides read TGTGCCTGTGACACCCTGGGGGATACACTGTCCTGGGACACCCGACAGATGTTTTTC. Its translation: CACDTLGDTLSWDTRQMFF.

In its sample, this clone ranks as medium-sized. The chain has TRDV2 and TRDJ1; maybe TRDD3 (6 bases). Germline V gives CDR1 GEAIGNYY, CDR2 EKD. The CDR3 spans 15 residues. V was shortened by 1 base and J by 1 base, with 12 bases between the two germline ends. The CDR3: CACDTVGGLTDKLIF. In DNA form, the CDR3 reads TGTGCCTGTGACACGGTTGGGGGCCTCACCGATAAACTCATCTTT.

Judged by abundance, this clone is medium-sized (0.01 to 0.1%). The V gene is TRDV2, the J gene TRDJ1, with TRDD3 matching 10 bases. The CDR3 has 17 amino acids. Germline V gene lookup returns CDR1 GEAIGNYY and CDR2 EKD. Trimming took 0 bases from V and 4 from J; bases not matched to a gene: 10. CDR3 sequence: CACDTLGDKGRNDKLIF. For the CDR3, the DNA is TGTGCCTGTGACACCCTGGGGGATAAAGGACGGAACGATAAACTCATCTTT.

In its sample, this clone was seen a few times. The genes are TRDV2 and TRDJ1; 7 bases are a match to TRDD3. Germline-derived CDR1 and CDR2 are GEAIGNYY and EKD. Trimming at V came to 6 bases and at J to 0 bases, leaving 15 bases not matched to a gene. The CDR3 is 17 amino acids. The CDR3 DNA reads as TGTGCCTGTAGCCAACTGGGGATCCCCAAGTACACCGATAAACTCATCTTT. This sequence encodes CACSQLGIPKYTDKLIF.

This clone came up a few times. Being one base from a much bigger clone, this may be a read error. This chain uses TRDV2 with TRDJ3, with TRDD3 matching 13 bases. This CDR3 region has 21 residues. CDR1 is GEAIGNYY, CDR2 EKD, per germline. V trimming: 0 bases; J trimming: 1 base; junction bases outside the gene matches: 8. The CDR3 loop is CACDTLLGDTTYSWDTRQMFF. The DNA of the CDR3 is TGTGCCTGTGACACCCTACTGGGGGATACGACCTATTCCTGGGACACCCGACAGATGTTTTTC.

Remarks on this clone: This may stem from a read error, because a much larger clone lies one nucleotide away. The chain couples TRDV2 to TRDJ2, with TRDD3 matching over 8 bases. The CDR3 covers 23 residues. CDR1 and CDR2 (germline): GEAIGNYY, EKD. The CDR3 sequence is CACDTLRSGAGGHDKALTAQPFF. The CDR3 bases are TGTGCCTGTGACACACTGCGTTCCGGTGCTGGGGGACACGACAAAGCTTTGACAGCACAACCCTTCTTT.

This clone was detected a few times. The junction departs from the called germline gene at one end, perhaps through a read error. The CDR3 bases are TGTGCCTGTGACACTTCCTACGGCTACTTACAAAATACCTGGGACGCCCGACAGATGTTTTTC. Translating it yields CACDTSYGYLQNTWDARQMFF. The chain is built from TRDV2 and TRDJ3; TRDD2 aligns across 7 bases. Looked up from germline, CDR1 is GEAIGNYY and CDR2 is EKD. This CDR3 spans 21 amino acids.

About this clone: This likely came from a read error, as a far larger clone is one base away. The same CDR3 also results from other DNA sequences found in this sample. CDR3 DNA sequence: TGTGCCTGTGACCGCCTGCTGGGGGATAAAAGGACCGATAAACTCATCTTT. This gives the protein CACDRLLGDKRTDKLIF. This chain links TRDV2 with TRDJ1, with 10 positions matching TRDD3. CDR3 length: 17 amino acids. V was pared by 3 bases and J by 2 bases, with 11 bases of the junction left unmatched. Germline V gives CDR1 GEAIGNYY, CDR2 EKD.

Remarks on this clone: With only one base between it and a far larger clone, this is likely a read error. Other DNA variants within this sample encode the same CDR3. The chain joins TRDV2 to TRDJ1; 9 nucleotides agree with TRDD3. Germline CDR1 and CDR2: GEAIGNYY and EKD. This CDR3 comprises 17 residues. CDR3 DNA sequence: TGTGCCTGTGACACCGTGGGGGATAAAACGTACACCGATAAGCTCATCTTT. The encoded protein is CACDTVGDKTYTDKLIF.

This clone was detected a few times. This may be a read error, as it is one base from a much larger clone. V and J are TRDV2 and TRDJ1; TRDD3 agrees at 13 bases. From germline, CDR1 is GEAIGNYY and CDR2 EKD. The CDR3 loop spans 21 amino acids. V shed 0 bases, J shed 0 bases, and the junction held 15 bases outside the gene matches. CDR3 sequence: CACDTALLGDTLKPYTDKLIF. In DNA form, the CDR3 reads TGTGCCTGTGACACCGCGTTACTGGGGGATACGCTAAAGCCCTACACCGATAAACTCATCTTT.

This clone counts as medium-sized. The chain is built from TRDV2 and TRDJ1, with TRDD3 identical over 10 bases. CDR3 length: 19 amino acids. J was trimmed by 0 bases and V by 0 bases; bases with no gene match: 12. In germline, CDR1 is GEAIGNYY, CDR2 EKD. The CDR3 sequence: CACDTVGGYAGTDTDKLIF. DNA of the CDR3: TGTGCCTGTGACACCGTAGGGGGATACGCGGGTACGGACACCGATAAACTCATCTTT.

By sample share, this clone is medium-sized (0.01 to 0.1%). This chain joins TRDV2 and TRDJ1, with TRDD2 as a possible D gene (5 bases). With 1 base removed from V and 2 bases from J, the gap between germline ends came to 22 bases. Germline V gives CDR1 GEAIGNYY, CDR2 EKD. This CDR3 has 18 residues. CDR3: CACDTIDNQPTYTDKLIF. The CDR3 DNA follows: TGTGCCTGTGACACGATAGATAACCAACCTACATATACCGATAAACTCATCTTT.

The chain has TRDV2 and TRDJ1; 13 nucleotides line up with TRDD3. The V and J ends lost 1 base and 4 bases, in that order; junction bases with no gene match: 8. Germline lookup yields CDR1 GEAIGNYY and CDR2 EKD. The CDR3 contains 17 residues. The CDR3 sequence is CACDTLLGDTRDDKLIF. In DNA form, the CDR3 reads TGTGCCTGTGACACGTTACTGGGGGATACGCGGGACGATAAACTCATCTTT.

Remarks on this clone: This sequence may be a read error, since a much larger clone differs from it by one base. The same CDR3 is also encoded by other DNA sequences in this sample. The rearrangement links TRDV2 to TRDJ1, with D maybe TRDD3 (6 bases). The CDR3 spans 18 residues. Germline CDR1 and CDR2: GEAIGNYY and EKD. CDR3 sequence reads: CACDTVGILPVNTDKLIF. In nucleotides, the CDR3 is TGTGCCTGCGACACCGTGGGGATCCTCCCCGTCAACACCGATAAACTCATCTTT.

By sample share, this clone is large. The same CDR3 is also encoded by other DNA sequences in this sample. The V gene is TRDV2, the J gene TRDJ1; TRDD3 matches at 10 bases. Germline V gives CDR1 GEAIGNYY, CDR2 EKD. The J segment lost 9 bases and the V segment lost 3 bases, leaving 12 bases of the junction unmatched. This CDR3 spans 15 amino acids. This chain's CDR3 is CACDPLLGDRTQLIF. The CDR3 DNA is TGTGCCTGTGACCCGCTTCTGGGGGATAGAACACAACTCATCTTT.

Notes on this clone: The TCRdb protein comes from a much larger clone and disagrees with this DNA's translation at residue 3, likely due to a read error; the protein given here is derived from the DNA. The chain is built from TRDV2 and TRDJ1; 10 nucleotides align to TRDD3. Germline CDR1 reads GEAIGNYY; CDR2 reads EKD. The CDR3 is made up of 17 amino acids. As DNA, the CDR3 is TGTGCCGGTGACGCCGTTGCTGGGGGATATTACACCGATAAACTCATCTTT. The encoded protein is CAGDAVAGGYYTDKLIF.

This clone rates as medium-sized. The genes are TRDV2 and TRDJ1, with 7 bases lining up with TRDD3. The germline V gene has CDR1 GEAIGNYY and CDR2 EKD. Unmatched junction bases numbered 18, after V lost 0 bases and J lost 0 bases. The CDR3 runs 20 residues. CDR3 region: CACDTVGDTGDPFYTDKLIF. The CDR3 DNA reads as TGTGCCTGTGACACCGTAGGAGATACTGGGGATCCTTTCTACACCGATAAACTCATCTTT.

This clone has just a few counts. The chain is built from TRDV2 and TRDJ1; 8 bases align to TRDD3. Trimming at V came to 2 bases and at J to 3 bases, leaving 31 bases not matched to a gene. The germline V gene has CDR1 GEAIGNYY and CDR2 EKD. The CDR3 sequence is 23 residues long. CDR3: CACDNVRTGGEPPIQTDADKLIF. As DNA, the CDR3 is TGTGCCTGTGACAACGTGAGGACTGGGGGCGAGCCCCCGATCCAAACGGACGCCGATAAACTCATCTTT.

This clone was seen a few times. This chain links TRDV2 with TRDJ1, with TRDD3 identical over 8 bases. The CDR3 runs 15 residues. Germline V CDR1 and CDR2: GEAIGNYY, EKD. The V gene end was trimmed by 3 bases and the J gene end by 2 bases; junction bases not matched to a gene: 7. DNA of the CDR3: TGTGCCTGTGACTTGCTGGGGGACGATACCGATAAACTCATCTTT. It specifies CACDLLGDDTDKLIF.

This clone was detected a few times. TCRdb lists the protein of a much larger clone for this DNA, which differs at residue 16, so this is likely a read error; the protein given here is translated from the DNA itself. This chain connects TRDV2 to TRDJ1; 8 bases fit TRDD3. Germline values: CDR1 GEAIGNYY, CDR2 EKD. This CDR3 has 18 amino acids. The CDR3 is CACDTVTGGQEYTDKPIF. The CDR3 DNA sequence: TGTGCCTGTGACACCGTAACTGGGGGTCAAGAGTACACCGATAAACCCATCTTT.

There are a few counts of this clone. A read error may explain this, as a much larger clone is one base away. This sequence joins TRDV2 and TRDJ1; 11 bases align to TRDD3. The CDR3 runs to 16 residues. With V trimmed by 0 bases and J by 1 base, 3 bases remained unmatched. Per the germline V gene, CDR1 is GEAIGNYY and CDR2 is EKD. The CDR3 region has the DNA TGTGCCTGTGACACCGTGGGGGATACGAGCACCGATAAACTCATCTTT. This sequence encodes CACDTVGDTSTDKLIF.

With regard to this clone: The protein TCRdb lists belongs to a much larger clone and differs from this DNA's translation at residue 3, which points to a read error; the protein shown is made from the DNA. This chain uses TRDV2 with TRDJ3; 9 nucleotides align to TRDD3. The CDR3 covers 20 residues. CDR1 and CDR2 from the germline V gene are GEAIGNYY and EKD. The CDR3 reads CAYDRVLGDRFSWDTRQMFF. The CDR3 bases are TGTGCCTATGACCGTGTACTGGGGGACCGATTCTCCTGGGACACCCGACAGATGTTTTTC.

A few counts support this clone. This may stem from a read error, because a much larger clone lies one nucleotide away. The rearrangement links TRDV2 to TRDJ3, with TRDD3 matching over 10 bases. This CDR3 has 19 amino acids. Per germline, CDR1 GEAIGNYY and CDR2 EKD. CDR3 bases: TGTGCCTGTGACACCGGAACTGGGGGATTCTCCTGGGACACCCGACAGGTGTTTTTC. It specifies CACDTGTGGFSWDTRQVFF.